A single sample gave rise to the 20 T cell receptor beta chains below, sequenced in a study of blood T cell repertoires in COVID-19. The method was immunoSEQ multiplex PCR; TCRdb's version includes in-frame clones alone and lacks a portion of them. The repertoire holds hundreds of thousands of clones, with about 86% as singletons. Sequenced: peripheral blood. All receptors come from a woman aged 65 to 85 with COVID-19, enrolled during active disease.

DNA of the CDR3: TGTGCCAGCAGCTCCCAGGGGGGTACCGGGGAGCTGTTTTTT. It codes for CASSSQGGTGELFF. This chain uses TRBV7-2 with TRBJ2-2, with a possible D match to TRBD1 (7 bases). Germline V gene data show CDR1 as SGHTA and CDR2 as FQGNSA. The CDR3 spans 14 residues. V dropped 4 bases and J dropped 5 bases, with 11 bases sitting between them.

The chain's CDR3 is CASSLWGGSYNEQFF. CDR3 DNA: TGTGCCAGCAGTTTATGGGGGGGCTCCTACAATGAGCAGTTCTTC. This sequence joins TRBV27 and TRBJ2-1, with 7 nucleotides matching TRBD2. The V segment lost 1 base and the J segment 0 bases; nucleotides outside the gene matches: 0. This CDR3 is 15 amino acids long. Germline lookup yields CDR1 MNHEY and CDR2 SMNVEV (reference sequence).

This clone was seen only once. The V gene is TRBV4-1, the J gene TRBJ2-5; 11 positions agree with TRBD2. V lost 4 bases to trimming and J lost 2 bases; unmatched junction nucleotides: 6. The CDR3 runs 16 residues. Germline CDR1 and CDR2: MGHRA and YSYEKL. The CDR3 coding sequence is TGCGCCAGCAGCCCCCTAGCGGGGGGTCTACAAGAGACCCAGTACTTC. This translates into CASSPLAGGLQETQYF.

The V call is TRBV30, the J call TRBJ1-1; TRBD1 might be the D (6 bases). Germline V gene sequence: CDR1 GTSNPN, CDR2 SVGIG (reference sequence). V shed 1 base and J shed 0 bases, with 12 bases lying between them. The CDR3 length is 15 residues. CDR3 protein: CAWSGGGRVNTEAFF. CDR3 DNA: TGTGCCTGGAGTGGCGGGGGGCGGGTGAACACTGAAGCTTTCTTT.

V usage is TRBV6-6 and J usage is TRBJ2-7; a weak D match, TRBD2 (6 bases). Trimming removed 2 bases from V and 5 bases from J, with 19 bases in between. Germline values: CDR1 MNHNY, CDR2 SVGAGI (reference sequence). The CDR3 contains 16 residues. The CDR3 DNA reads TGTGCCAGCAGTTACACCCTTGCTGGCGGGAAGGACGAGCAGTACTTC. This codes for CASSYTLAGGKDEQYF.

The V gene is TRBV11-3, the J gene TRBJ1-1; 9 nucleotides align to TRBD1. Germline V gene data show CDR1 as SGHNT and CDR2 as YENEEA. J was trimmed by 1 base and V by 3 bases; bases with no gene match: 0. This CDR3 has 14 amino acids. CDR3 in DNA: TGTGCCAGCAGCTTGGGACAGGGGAACACTGAAGCTTTCTTT. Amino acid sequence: CASSLGQGNTEAFF.

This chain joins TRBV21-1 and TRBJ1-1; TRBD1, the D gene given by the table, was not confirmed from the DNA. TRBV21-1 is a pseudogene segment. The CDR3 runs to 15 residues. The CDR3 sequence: CASSRGQGMRTEAFF. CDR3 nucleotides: TGTGCCAGCAGCAGGGGACAGGGAATGAGGACTGAAGCTTTCTTT.

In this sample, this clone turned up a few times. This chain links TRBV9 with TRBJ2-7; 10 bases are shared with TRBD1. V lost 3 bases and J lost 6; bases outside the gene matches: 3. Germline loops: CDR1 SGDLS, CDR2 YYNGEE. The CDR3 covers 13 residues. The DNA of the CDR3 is TGTGCCAGCAGCGCGGGACAGGGGCGCGAGCAGTACTTC. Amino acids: CASSAGQGREQYF.

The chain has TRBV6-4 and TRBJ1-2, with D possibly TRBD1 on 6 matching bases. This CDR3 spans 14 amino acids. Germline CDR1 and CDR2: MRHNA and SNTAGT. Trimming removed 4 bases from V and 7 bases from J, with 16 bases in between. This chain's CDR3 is CASSAVQGIGGYTF. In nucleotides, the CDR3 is TGTGCCAGCAGTGCCGTACAGGGAATAGGTGGCTACACCTTC.

The CDR3 reads CASSFWRGGTDTQYF. The CDR3 nucleotides read TGTGCCAGCAGTTTCTGGCGGGGGGGCACAGATACGCAGTATTTT. The chain links TRBV27 to TRBJ2-3, with TRBD2 matching 8 bases. Trimming cost V 3 bases and J 1 base; bases outside gene matches: 3. From germline, CDR1 is MNHEY and CDR2 SMNVEV (reference sequence). The CDR3 covers 15 residues.

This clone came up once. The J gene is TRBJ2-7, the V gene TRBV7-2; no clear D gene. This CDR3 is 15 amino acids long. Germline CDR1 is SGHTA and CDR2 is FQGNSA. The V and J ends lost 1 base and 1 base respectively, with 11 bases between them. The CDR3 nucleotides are TGTGCCAGCAGCTTAGGGCTGGGCAGGTCCTACGAGCAGTACTTC. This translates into CASSLGLGRSYEQYF.

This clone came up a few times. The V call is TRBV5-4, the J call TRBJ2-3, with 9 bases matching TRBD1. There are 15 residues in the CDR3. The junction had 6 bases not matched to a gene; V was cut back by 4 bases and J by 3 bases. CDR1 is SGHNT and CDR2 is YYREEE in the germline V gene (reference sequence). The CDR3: CASSLTGQGTDTQYF. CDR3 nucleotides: TGTGCCAGCAGCCTCACCGGACAGGGGACAGATACGCAGTATTTT.

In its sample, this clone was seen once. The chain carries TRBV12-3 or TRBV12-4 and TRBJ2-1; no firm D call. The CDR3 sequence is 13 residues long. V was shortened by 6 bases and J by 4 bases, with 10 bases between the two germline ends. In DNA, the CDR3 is TGTGCCAGCAGCCGATCCAGATACAATGAGCAGTTCTTC. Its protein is CASSRSRYNEQFF.

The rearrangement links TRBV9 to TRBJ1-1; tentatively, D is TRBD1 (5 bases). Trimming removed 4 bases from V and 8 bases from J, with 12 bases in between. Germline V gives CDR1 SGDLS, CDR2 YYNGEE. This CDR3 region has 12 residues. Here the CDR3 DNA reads TGTGCCAGCAGCCCTAGCGGGGGGGAAGCTTTCTTT. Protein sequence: CASSPSGGEAFF. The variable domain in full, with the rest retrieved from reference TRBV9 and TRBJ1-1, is DSGVTQTPKHLITATGQRVTLRCSPRSGDLSVYWYQQSLDQGLQFLIQYYNGEERAKGNILERFSAQQFPDLHSELNLSSLELGDSALYFCASSPSGGEAFFGQGTRLTVV.

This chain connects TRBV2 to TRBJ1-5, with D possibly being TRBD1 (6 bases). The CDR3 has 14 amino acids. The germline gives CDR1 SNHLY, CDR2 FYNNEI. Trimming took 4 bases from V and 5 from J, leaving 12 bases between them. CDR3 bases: TGTGCCAGCAGTGGTCAGGGGCCCGATCAGCCCCAGCATTTT. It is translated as CASSGQGPDQPQHF. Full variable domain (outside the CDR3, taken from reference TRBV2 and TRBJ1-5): EPEVTQTPSHQVTQMGQEVILRCVPISNHLYFYWYRQILGQKVEFLVSFYNNEISEKSEIFDDQFSVERPDGSNFTLKIRSTKLEDSAMYFCASSGQGPDQPQHFGDGTRLSIL.

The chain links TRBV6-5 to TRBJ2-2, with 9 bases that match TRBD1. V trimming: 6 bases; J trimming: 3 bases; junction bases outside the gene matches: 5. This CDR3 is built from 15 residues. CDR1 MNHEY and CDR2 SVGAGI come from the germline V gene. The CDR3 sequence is CASRHRDRDTGELFF. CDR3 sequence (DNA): TGTGCCAGCAGACATAGGGACAGGGACACCGGGGAGCTGTTTTTT.

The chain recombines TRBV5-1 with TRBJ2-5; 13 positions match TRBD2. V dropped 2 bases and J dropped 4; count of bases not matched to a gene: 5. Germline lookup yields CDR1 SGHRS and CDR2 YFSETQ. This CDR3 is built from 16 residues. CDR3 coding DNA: TGCGCCAGCAGCTTAGGACTAGCGGGGGTGGGAGAGACCCAGTACTTC. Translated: CASSLGLAGVGETQYF. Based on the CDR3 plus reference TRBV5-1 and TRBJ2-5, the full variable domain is KAGVTQTPRYLIKTRGQQVTLSCSPISGHRSVSWYQQTPGQGLQFLFEYFSETQRNKGNFPGRFSGRQFSNSRSEMNVSTLELGDSALYLCASSLGLAGVGETQYFGPGTRLLVL.

The CDR3 region is CSASTGKNGELFF. The CDR3 nucleotides are TGCAGTGCTAGTACGGGGAAGAACGGGGAGCTGTTTTTT. The chain links TRBV20-1 to TRBJ2-2; possibly TRBD2 for D (5 bases). V was trimmed by 3 bases and J by 7 bases, leaving 12 bases between them. The germline V gene has CDR1 DFQATT and CDR2 SNEGSKA (reference sequence). The CDR3 contains 13 residues.

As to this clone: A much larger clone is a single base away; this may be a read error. CDR3 amino acids: CASSQGNTEAFF. The CDR3 bases are TGTGCCAGCAGCCAGGGGAACACTGAAGCTTTCTTT. This chain joins TRBV5-6 and TRBJ1-1, with D tentatively TRBD1 (5 bases). Germline V lookup: CDR1 SGHDT, CDR2 YYEEEE. The CDR3 loop spans 12 amino acids. The V end lost 4 bases, the J end lost 1 base, and 5 bases lay between the germline ends.

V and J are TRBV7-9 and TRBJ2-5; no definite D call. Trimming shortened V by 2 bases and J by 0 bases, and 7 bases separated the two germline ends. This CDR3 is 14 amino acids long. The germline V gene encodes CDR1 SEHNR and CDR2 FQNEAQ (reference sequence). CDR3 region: CASSLHRDQETQYF. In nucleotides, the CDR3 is TGTGCCAGCAGCTTACACCGGGACCAAGAGACCCAGTACTTC.